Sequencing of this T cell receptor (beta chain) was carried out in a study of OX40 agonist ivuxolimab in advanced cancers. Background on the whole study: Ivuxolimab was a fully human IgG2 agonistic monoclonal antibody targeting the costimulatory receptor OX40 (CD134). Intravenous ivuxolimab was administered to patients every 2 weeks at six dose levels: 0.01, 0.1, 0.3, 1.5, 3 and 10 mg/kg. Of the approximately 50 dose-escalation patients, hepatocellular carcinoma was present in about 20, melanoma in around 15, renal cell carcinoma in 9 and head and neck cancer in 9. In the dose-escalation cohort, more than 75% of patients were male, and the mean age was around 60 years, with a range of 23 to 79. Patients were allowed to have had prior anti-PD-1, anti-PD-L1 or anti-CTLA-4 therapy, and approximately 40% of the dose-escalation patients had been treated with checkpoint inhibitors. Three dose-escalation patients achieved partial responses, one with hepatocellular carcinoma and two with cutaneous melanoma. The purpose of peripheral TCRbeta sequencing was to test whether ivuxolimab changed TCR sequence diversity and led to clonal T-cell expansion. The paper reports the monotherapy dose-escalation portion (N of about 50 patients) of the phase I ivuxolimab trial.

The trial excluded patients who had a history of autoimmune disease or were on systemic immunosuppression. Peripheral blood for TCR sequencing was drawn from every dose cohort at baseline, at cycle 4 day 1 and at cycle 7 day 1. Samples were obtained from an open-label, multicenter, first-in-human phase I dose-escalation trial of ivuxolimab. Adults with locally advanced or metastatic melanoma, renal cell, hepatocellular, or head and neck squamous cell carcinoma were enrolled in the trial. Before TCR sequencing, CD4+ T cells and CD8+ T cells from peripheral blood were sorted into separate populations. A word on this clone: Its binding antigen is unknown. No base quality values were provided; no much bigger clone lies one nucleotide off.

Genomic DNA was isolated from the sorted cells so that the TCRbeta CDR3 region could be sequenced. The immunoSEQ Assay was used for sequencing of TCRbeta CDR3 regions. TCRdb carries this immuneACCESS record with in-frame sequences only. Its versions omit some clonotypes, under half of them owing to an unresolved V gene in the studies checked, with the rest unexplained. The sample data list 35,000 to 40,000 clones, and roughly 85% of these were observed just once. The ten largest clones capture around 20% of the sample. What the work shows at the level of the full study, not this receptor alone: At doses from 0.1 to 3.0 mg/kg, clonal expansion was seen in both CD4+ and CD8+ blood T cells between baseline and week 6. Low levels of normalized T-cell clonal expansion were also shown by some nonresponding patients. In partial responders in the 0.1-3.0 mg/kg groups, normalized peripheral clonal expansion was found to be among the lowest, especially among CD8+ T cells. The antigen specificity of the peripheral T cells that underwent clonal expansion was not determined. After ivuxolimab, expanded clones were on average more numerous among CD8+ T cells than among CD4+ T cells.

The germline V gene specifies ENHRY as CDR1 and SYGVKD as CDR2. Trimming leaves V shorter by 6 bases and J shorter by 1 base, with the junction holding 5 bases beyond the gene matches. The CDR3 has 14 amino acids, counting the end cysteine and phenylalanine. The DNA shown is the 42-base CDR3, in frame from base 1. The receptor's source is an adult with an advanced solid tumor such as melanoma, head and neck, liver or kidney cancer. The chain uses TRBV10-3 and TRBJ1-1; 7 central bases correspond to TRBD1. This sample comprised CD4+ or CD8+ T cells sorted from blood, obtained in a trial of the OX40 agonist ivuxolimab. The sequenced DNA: TGTGCCATCAGGACGGACAGGAGGAACACTGAAGCTTTCTTT. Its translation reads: CAIRTDRRNTEAFF.